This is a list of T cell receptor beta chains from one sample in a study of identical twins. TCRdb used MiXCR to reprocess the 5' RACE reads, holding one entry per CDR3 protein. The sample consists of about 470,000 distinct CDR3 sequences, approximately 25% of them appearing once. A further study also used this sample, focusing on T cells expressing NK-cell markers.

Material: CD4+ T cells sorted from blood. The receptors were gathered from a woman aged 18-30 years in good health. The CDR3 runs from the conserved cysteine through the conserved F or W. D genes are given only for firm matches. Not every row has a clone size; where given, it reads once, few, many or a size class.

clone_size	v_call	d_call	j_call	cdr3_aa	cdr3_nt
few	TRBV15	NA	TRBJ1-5	CATSWTFSNQPQHF	TGTGCCACCTCTTGGACGTTTAGCAATCAGCCCCAGCATTTT
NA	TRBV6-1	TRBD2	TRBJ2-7	CASSELAGASSYEQYF	TGTGCCAGCAGCGAACTAGCGGGGGCCAGCTCCTACGAGCAGTACTTC
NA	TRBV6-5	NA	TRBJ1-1	CASSYRGGSTEAFF	TGTGCCAGCAGTTACAGGGGAGGTAGCACTGAAGCTTTCTTT
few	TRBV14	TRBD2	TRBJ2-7	CASSQDKLAGAKQYF	TGTGCCAGCAGCCAAGATAAGCTAGCGGGAGCAAAGCAGTACTTC
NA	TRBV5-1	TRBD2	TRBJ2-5	CASSFLQSGGGETQYF	TGCGCCAGCAGCTTCCTTCAAAGCGGGGGAGGCGAGACCCAGTACTTC
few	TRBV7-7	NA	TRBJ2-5	CASSAGGHQETQYF	TGTGCTAGCAGCGCGGGTGGTCACCAAGAGACCCAGTACTTC
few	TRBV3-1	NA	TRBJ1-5	CASSQGHPNQPQHF	TGTGCCAGCAGCCAAGGACATCCCAATCAGCCCCAGCATTTT
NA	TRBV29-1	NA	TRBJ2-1	CSVGSITYNEQFF	TGCAGCGTTGGCTCCATAACCTACAATGAGCAGTTCTTC
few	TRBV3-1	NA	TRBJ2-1	CASSQGGGEQFF	TGTGCCAGCAGCCAAGGGGGAGGAGAGCAGTTCTTC
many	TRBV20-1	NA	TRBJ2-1	CSARTVGGGPTYNEQFF	TGCAGTGCTAGAACCGTTGGTGGGGGTCCTACCTACAATGAGCAGTTCTTC
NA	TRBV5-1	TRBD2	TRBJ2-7	CASSLEAWGGAGSEQYF	TGCGCCAGCAGCTTGGAGGCTTGGGGGGGAGCCGGGAGCGAGCAGTACTTC
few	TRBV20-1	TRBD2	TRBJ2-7	CSAQRDASYEQYF	TGCAGTGCCCAGCGGGACGCCTCCTACGAGCAGTACTTC
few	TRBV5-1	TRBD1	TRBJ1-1	CASSGDLRDRVKTEAFF	TGCGCCAGCAGCGGGGACCTCCGGGACAGGGTGAAAACTGAAGCTTTCTTT
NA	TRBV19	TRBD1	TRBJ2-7	CASARDRGPYEQYF	TGTGCCAGCGCCCGGGACAGGGGGCCCTACGAGCAGTACTTC
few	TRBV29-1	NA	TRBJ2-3	CSVGTATDTQYF	TGCAGCGTTGGGACCGCCACAGATACGCAGTATTTT
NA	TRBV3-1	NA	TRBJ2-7	CASSPDGGGYEQYF	TGTGCCAGCAGCCCAGATGGGGGCGGCTACGAGCAGTACTTC
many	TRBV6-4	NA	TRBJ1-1	CASSRQPNTEAFF	TGTGCCAGCAGCAGACAGCCGAACACTGAAGCTTTCTTT
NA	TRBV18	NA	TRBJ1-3	CASSPPRTTGNTIYF	TGTGCCAGCTCACCACCGAGGACAACTGGAAACACCATATATTTT
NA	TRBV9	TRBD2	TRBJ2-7	CASSLGGRGAREQYF	TGTGCCAGCAGCTTAGGCGGGAGGGGAGCGAGAGAGCAGTACTTC
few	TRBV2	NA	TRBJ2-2	CASSEVPSGELFF	TGTGCCAGCAGTGAGGTCCCATCCGGGGAGCTGTTTTTT
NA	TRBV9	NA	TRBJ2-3	CASSVAGADTQYF	TGTGCCAGCAGCGTAGCTGGTGCGGATACGCAGTATTTT
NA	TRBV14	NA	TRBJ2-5	CASSAAREETQYF	TGTGCCAGCAGCGCCGCTAGGGAAGAGACCCAGTACTTC
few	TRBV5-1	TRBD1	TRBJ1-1	CASQNQGAGEAFF	TGCGCCAGCCAAAACCAGGGGGCTGGTGAAGCTTTCTTT
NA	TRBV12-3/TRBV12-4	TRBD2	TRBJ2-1	CASSLGRRGAVLKNNEQFF	TGTGCCAGCAGTTTAGGGAGGCGGGGGGCCGTCCTAAAAAACAATGAGCAGTTCTTC
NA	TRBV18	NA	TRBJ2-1	CASSPPGQMPWGEQFF	TGTGCCAGCTCACCACCTGGGCAGATGCCTTGGGGTGAGCAGTTCTTC
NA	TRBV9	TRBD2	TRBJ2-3	CASSVQAGGTDTQYF	TGTGCCAGCAGCGTACAAGCGGGGGGCACAGATACGCAGTATTTT
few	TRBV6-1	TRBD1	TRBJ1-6	CASSRRRGREQYSPLHF	TGTGCCAGCTCTCGCCGCAGGGGGCGGGAGCAGTATTCACCCCTCCACTTT
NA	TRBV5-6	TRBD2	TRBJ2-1	CASSPASGTLTNEQFF	TGTGCCAGCAGCCCCGCTAGCGGGACACTAACAAATGAGCAGTTCTTC
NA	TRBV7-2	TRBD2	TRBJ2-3	CASSFREGTDTQYF	TGTGCCAGCAGCTTCCGGGAGGGCACAGATACGCAGTATTTT
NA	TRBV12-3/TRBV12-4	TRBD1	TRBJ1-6	CASSPGGYNSPLHF	TGTGCCAGCAGTCCAGGGGGTTATAATTCACCCCTCCACTTT
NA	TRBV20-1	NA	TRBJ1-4	CSARVSGGDEKLFF	TGCAGTGCTAGAGTGAGCGGGGGCGATGAAAAACTGTTTTTT
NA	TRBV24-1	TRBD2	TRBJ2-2	CATSDSRTSGAGELFF	TGTGCCACCAGTGATAGTCGGACTAGCGGGGCCGGGGAGCTGTTTTTT
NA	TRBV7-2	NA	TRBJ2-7	CASSPTRGGTHEQYF	TGTGCCAGCAGCCCGACCCGAGGCGGGACCCACGAGCAGTACTTC
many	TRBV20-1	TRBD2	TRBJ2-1	CSARGTSSLQSYNEQFF	TGCAGTGCTAGGGGGACTAGCTCCCTCCAGTCCTACAATGAGCAGTTCTTC
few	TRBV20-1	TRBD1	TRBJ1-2	CSARRDRGGYTF	TGCAGTGCCAGAAGAGACAGGGGTGGCTACACCTTC
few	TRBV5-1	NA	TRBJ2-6	CASSFDIPGANVLTF	TGCGCCAGCAGCTTTGACATCCCTGGGGCCAACGTCCTGACTTTC
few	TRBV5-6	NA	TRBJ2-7	CASSPPGGPREQYF	TGTGCCAGCAGCCCTCCCGGGGGGCCCCGCGAGCAGTACTTC
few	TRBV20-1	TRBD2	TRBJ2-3	CSATEGSGGAGDTQYF	TGCAGTGCCACCGAAGGAAGCGGGGGGGCAGGGGATACGCAGTATTTT
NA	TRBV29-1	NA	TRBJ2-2	CSVVDGPYTGELFF	TGCAGCGTTGTGGACGGACCGTACACCGGGGAGCTGTTTTTT
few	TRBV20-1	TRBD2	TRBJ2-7	CSGERESLGEQYF	TGCAGTGGCGAGCGGGAGTCGCTGGGCGAGCAGTACTTC
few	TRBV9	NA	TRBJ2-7	CASSVMGVGYEQYF	TGTGCCAGCAGCGTCATGGGGGTTGGCTACGAGCAGTACTTC
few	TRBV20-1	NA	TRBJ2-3	CSAGGGTSTDTQYF	TGCAGTGCTGGTGGCGGCACTAGCACAGATACGCAGTATTTT
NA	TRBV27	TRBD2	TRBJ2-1	CASSLLGLAGEVWGYNEQFF	TGTGCCAGCAGTTTATTGGGTCTAGCGGGAGAGGTTTGGGGCTACAATGAGCAGTTCTTC
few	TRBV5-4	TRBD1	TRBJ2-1	CASSSGTGFWYEQFF	TGTGCCAGCAGCTCCGGGACAGGGTTCTGGTATGAGCAGTTCTTC